This is a list of T cell receptor beta chains from one sample in a study of radiotherapy plus CTLA-4 blockade in lung cancer. Here immunoSEQ multiplex PCR was the method, and the copy in TCRdb shows in-frame clones only, minus some. The repertoire holds about 90,000 clones, with around four fifths as singletons. Sequenced material: peripheral blood, taken from a patient treated with radiotherapy plus ipilimumab. These receptors all stem from a human donor with non-small cell lung cancer that progressed on radiotherapy plus ipilimumab. Each CDR3 is given with its conserved first and last residue. Fields, in order: V gene, J gene, D gene, clone size, CDR3 DNA, CDR3 protein. A D gene is named only where the DNA matches it firmly. Some rows have no size entry. The others give once, few or many, or a class for an expanded clone.

TRBV7-9	TRBJ2-1	.	once	TGTGCCAGCAGCTTAATCCGACAGGTCAGAAATGAGCAGTTCTTC	CASSLIRQVRNEQFF
TRBV6-4	TRBJ1-3	.	.	TGTGCCAGCAGTGACAACGGATTCTCTGGAAACACCATATATTTT	CASSDNGFSGNTIYF
TRBV29-1	TRBJ2-3	TRBD1	.	TGCAGCGTCGGGACAGGGTCGGGCACAGATACGCAGTATTTT	CSVGTGSGTDTQYF
TRBV5-1	TRBJ2-7	TRBD1	.	TGCGCCAGCAGCTTGGACGCTCGGACAGGGCAAGGCGAGCAGTACTTC	CASSLDARTGQGEQYF
TRBV15	TRBJ1-2	TRBD1	once	TGTGCCACCAGCATACGACAGGGGGAGGTTGGCTACACCTTC	CATSIRQGEVGYTF
TRBV6-6	TRBJ1-1	TRBD1	once	TGTGCCAGCAGTTACCCAACAGGGGCTGACACTGAAGCTTTCTTT	CASSYPTGADTEAFF
TRBV2	TRBJ2-7	TRBD1	.	TGTGCCAGCATGGACAGGGGCTCCTACGAGCAGTACTTC	CASMDRGSYEQYF
TRBV11-1	TRBJ2-3	.	.	TGTGCCAGCAGTTCAGGAACAGATACGCAGTATTTT	CASSSGTDTQYF
TRBV5-1	TRBJ2-1	.	.	TGCGCCAGCAGCCTCCCTACAGGGTCAGATGAGCAGTTCTTC	CASSLPTGSDEQFF
TRBV20-1	TRBJ2-7	TRBD1	.	TGCAGTGCTGGGGACAGGGCCGGGGTGTGG	CSAGDRAGVW
TRBV9	TRBJ2-5	.	.	TGTGCCAGCAGCGTGGGGAGTCGAGAGACCCAGTACTTC	CASSVGSRETQYF
TRBV4-3	TRBJ2-1	TRBD2	.	TGCGCCAGCAGCCACACATCCACCGGGGGGGTCTACAATGAGCAGTTCTTC	CASSHTSTGGVYNEQFF
TRBV13	TRBJ2-1	TRBD2	.	TGTGCCAGCAGCTTATTACTAGCGGGAGGGCCTGTCCCCAATGAGCAGTTCTTC	CASSLLLAGGPVPNEQFF
TRBV5-6	TRBJ1-3	.	.	TGTGCCAGCAGCTTGCCGGGTTACAATTCTGGAAACACCATATATTTT	CASSLPGYNSGNTIYF
TRBV6-5	TRBJ1-3	.	.	TGTGCCTGTTTTGGACGGCGTACAAACACCATATATTTT	CACFGRRTNTIYF
TRBV4-3	TRBJ1-2	TRBD1	.	TGCGCCAGCAGCCAAGAGGGACAGGCCCACTATGGCTACACCTTC	CASSQEGQAHYGYTF
TRBV2	TRBJ2-7	TRBD1	.	TGTGCCAGCAGTTCGGGACAGGGTTTCTACGAGCAGTACTTC	CASSSGQGFYEQYF
TRBV18	TRBJ2-7	.	few	TGTGCCAGCTCACCTCCACAAACTACTGTCTACGAGCAGTACTTC	CASSPPQTTVYEQYF
TRBV5-6	TRBJ1-1	.	.	TGTGCCAGCAGCTTGATCGGAGAAAGAAACACTGAAGCTTTCTTT	CASSLIGERNTEAFF
TRBV28	TRBJ2-7	.	.	TGTGCCAGCAGTCGGAGGGACTCCTACGAGCAGTACTTC	CASSRRDSYEQYF
TRBV7-9	TRBJ1-2	TRBD1	few	TGTGCCAGCAGCTTAGCACCGGGACAGCATTATGGCTACACCTTC	CASSLAPGQHYGYTF
TRBV15	TRBJ2-3	TRBD1	.	TGTGCCACCAGCCTAGGACAGGGGCTAAGGTCAGATACGCAGTATTTT	CATSLGQGLRSDTQYF
TRBV7-7	TRBJ2-7	.	.	TGTGCCAGCAGCCCCCGGATGGCTGATACCTACGAGCAGTACTTC	CASSPRMADTYEQYF
TRBV29-1	TRBJ2-3	TRBD2	.	TGCAGCGTTGAAACTAGCGGGGGCCCCACAGATACGCAGTATTTT	CSVETSGGPTDTQYF
TRBV9	TRBJ2-1	TRBD2	.	TGTGCCAGCAGCGCCCTTGCGGGGGGACTATACAATGAGCAGTTCTTC	CASSALAGGLYNEQFF
TRBV18	TRBJ2-3	.	.	TGTGCCAGCTCACCACCGAATCCTGGGACAGATACGCAGTATTTT	CASSPPNPGTDTQYF
TRBV11-2	TRBJ1-1	TRBD1	.	TGTGCCAGCAGCACCGGACAGGGGCACACTGAAGCTTTCTTT	CASSTGQGHTEAFF
TRBV7-3	TRBJ2-1	TRBD1	.	TGTGCCAGCAGCTTTACAGGGGGCAATGAGCAGTTCTTC	CASSFTGGNEQFF
TRBV11-2	TRBJ1-1	.	.	TGTGCCAGCAGCTCTCGGTGGGGGGAGAACACTGAAGCTTTCTTT	CASSSRWGENTEAFF
TRBV5-6	TRBJ2-7	TRBD2	.	TGTGCCAGCAGCTTGGGGCTATGGCGGGAGTTCTACGAGCAGTACTTC	CASSLGLWREFYEQYF
TRBV2	TRBJ1-3	.	.	TGTGCCAGCAGTGAATTCAGGGGAAACACCATATATTTT	CASSEFRGNTIYF
TRBV5-1	TRBJ1-3	.	.	TGCGCCAGCAGCGTCTCTCCAGGCTCTGGAAACACCATATATTTT	CASSVSPGSGNTIYF
TRBV19	TRBJ1-2	.	.	TGTGCCAGTACCAGAGGGTATGGTGTGGGGACGGCCTATGGCTACACCTTC	CASTRGYGVGTAYGYTF
TRBV7-6	TRBJ1-1	.	few	TGTGCCAGCAGCCCTGGATGGGGTCTAATGGGAGTGAACACTGAAGCTTTCTTT	CASSPGWGLMGVNTEAFF
TRBV5-1	TRBJ1-4	.	.	TGCGCCAGCAGCTTGGAGGCCAGGGTTGAAGAAAAACTGTTTTTT	CASSLEARVEEKLFF